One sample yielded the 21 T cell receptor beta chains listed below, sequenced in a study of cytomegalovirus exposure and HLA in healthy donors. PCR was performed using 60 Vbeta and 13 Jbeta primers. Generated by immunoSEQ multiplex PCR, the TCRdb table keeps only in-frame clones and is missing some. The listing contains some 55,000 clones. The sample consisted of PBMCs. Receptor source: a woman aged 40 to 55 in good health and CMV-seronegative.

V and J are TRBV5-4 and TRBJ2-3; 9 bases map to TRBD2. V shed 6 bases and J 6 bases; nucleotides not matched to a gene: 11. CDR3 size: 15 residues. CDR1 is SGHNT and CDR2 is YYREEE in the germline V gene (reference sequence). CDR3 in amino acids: CASTMGGGASDTQYF. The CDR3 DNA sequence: TGTGCCAGCACAATGGGCGGGGGGGCATCCGATACGCAGTATTTT.

As DNA, the CDR3 is TGCGCCAGCAGCCAAGATCAGGGAGGGGATTCACCCCTCCACTTT. Protein: CASSQDQGGDSPLHF. The chain uses TRBV4-3 and TRBJ1-6, with D perhaps matching TRBD1 (5 bases). The CDR3 is made up of 15 amino acids. The germline V gene has CDR1 LGHNA and CDR2 YSLEER. V was clipped by 0 bases and J by 8 bases, with 11 bases between them.

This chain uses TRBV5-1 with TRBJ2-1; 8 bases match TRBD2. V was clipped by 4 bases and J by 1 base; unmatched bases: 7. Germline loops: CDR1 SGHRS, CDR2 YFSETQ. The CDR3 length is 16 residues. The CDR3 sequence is CASSVPLAESYNEQFF. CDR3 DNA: TGCGCCAGCAGCGTCCCACTAGCGGAGTCCTACAATGAGCAGTTCTTC.

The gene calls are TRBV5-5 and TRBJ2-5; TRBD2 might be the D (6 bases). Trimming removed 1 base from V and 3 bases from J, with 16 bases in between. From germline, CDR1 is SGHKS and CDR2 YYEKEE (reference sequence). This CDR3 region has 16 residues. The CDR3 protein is CASSLSLAGFEETQYF. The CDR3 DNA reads TGTGCCAGCAGCTTGTCACTAGCAGGTTTTGAAGAGACCCAGTACTTC.

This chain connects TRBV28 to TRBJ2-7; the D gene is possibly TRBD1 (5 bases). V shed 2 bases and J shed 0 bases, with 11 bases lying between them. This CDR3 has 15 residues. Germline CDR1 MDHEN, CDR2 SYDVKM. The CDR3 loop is CASSLGFDSSYEQYF. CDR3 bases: TGTGCCAGCAGTTTAGGATTCGACAGCTCCTACGAGCAGTACTTC.

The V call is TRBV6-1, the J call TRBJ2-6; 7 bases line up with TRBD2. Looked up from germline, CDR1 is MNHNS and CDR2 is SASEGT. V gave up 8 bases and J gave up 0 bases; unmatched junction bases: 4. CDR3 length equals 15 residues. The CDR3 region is CASFRGSSGANVLTF. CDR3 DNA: TGTGCCAGCTTTCGCGGGAGCTCTGGGGCCAACGTCCTGACTTTC.

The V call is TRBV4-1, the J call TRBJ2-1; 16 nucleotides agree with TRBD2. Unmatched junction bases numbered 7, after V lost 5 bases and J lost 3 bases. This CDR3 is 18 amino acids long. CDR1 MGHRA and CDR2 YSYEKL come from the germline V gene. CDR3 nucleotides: TGCGCCAGCAGCTCGGGACTAGCGGGGGGGCCATACTACAATGAGCAGTTCTTC. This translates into CASSSGLAGGPYYNEQFF.

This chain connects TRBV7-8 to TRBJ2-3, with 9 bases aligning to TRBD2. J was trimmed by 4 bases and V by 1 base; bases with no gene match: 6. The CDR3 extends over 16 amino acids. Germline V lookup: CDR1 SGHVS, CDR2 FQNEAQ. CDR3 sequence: CASSLGRTSVADTQYF. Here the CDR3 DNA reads TGTGCCAGCAGCTTAGGGAGGACTAGCGTCGCAGATACGCAGTATTTT.

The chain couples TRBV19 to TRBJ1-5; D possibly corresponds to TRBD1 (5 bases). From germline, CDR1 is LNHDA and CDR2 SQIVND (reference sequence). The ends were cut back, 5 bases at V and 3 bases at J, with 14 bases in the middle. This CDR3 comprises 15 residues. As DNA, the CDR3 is TGTGCCAGTAGTCCCCCGCGGGGCAACAATCAGCCCCAGCATTTT. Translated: CASSPPRGNNQPQHF.

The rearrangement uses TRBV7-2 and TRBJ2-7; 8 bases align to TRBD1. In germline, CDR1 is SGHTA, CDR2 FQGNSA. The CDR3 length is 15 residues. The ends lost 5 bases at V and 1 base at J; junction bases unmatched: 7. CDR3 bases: TGTGCCAGCAGCCACGAGGACAGGGTTTCCTACGAGCAGTACTTC. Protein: CASSHEDRVSYEQYF.

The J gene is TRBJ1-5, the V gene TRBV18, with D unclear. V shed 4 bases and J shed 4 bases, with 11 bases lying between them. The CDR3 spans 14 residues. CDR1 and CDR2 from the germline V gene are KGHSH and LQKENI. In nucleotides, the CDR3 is TGTGCCAGCTCACTAGAACAGAGTAATCAGCCCCAGCATTTT. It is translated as CASSLEQSNQPQHF.

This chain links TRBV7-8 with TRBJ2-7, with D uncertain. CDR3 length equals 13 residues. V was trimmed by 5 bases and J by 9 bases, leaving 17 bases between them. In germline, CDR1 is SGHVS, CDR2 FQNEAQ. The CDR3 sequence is CASSLSLAAVQYF. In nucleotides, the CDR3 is TGTGCCAGCAGCCTAAGTTTGGCCGCGGTGCAGTACTTC.

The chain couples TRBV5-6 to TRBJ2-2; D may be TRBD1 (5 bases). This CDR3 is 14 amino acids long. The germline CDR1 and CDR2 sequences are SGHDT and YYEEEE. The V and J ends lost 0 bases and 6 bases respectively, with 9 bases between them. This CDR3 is CASSLAGYPGELFF. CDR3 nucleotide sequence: TGTGCCAGCAGCTTGGCAGGGTATCCCGGGGAGCTGTTTTTT.

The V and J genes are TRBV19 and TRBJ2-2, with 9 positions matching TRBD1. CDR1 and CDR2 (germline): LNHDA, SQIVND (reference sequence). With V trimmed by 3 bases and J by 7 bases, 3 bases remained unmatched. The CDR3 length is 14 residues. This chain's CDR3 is CASSITGGYGELFF. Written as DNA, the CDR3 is TGTGCCAGTAGTATCACAGGGGGCTACGGGGAGCTGTTTTTT.

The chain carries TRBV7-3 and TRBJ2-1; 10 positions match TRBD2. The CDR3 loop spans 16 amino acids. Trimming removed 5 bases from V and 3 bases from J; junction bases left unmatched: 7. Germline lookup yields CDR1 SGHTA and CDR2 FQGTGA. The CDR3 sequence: CASSAQVAGGYNEQFF. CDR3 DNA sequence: TGTGCCAGCAGCGCCCAAGTAGCGGGGGGCTACAATGAGCAGTTCTTC.

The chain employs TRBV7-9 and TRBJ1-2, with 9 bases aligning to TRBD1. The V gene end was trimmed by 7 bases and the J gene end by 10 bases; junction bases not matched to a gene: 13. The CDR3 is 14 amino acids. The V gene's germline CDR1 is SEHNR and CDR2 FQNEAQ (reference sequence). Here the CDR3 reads CASIHGTGQYSYTF. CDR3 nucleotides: TGTGCCAGCATCCATGGGACAGGGCAGTATTCCTACACCTTC.

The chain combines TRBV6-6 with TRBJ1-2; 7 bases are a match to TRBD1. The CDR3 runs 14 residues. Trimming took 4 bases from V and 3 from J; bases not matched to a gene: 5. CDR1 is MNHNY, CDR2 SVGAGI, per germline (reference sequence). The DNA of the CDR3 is TGTGCCAGCAGTTCGACAGGGCGGTACTATGGCTACACCTTC. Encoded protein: CASSSTGRYYGYTF.

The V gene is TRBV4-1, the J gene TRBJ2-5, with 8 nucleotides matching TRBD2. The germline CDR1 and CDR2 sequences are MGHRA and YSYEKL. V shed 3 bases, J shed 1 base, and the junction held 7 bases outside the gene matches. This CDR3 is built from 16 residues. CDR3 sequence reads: CASSQVGGGIQETQYF. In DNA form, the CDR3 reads TGCGCCAGCAGCCAGGTGGGCGGGGGGATCCAAGAGACCCAGTACTTC.

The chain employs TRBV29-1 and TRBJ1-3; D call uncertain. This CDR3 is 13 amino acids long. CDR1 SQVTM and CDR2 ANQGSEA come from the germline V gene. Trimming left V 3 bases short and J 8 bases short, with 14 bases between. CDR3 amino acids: CSVEPGLRDTIYF. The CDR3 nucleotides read TGCAGCGTTGAGCCAGGTTTGAGGGACACCATATATTTT.

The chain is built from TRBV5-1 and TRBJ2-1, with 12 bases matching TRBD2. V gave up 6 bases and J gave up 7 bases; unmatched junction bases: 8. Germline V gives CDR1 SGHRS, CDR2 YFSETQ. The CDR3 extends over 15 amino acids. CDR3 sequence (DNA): TGCGCCAGCACCGAACTAGCGGGAGGACGGAATGAGCAGTTCTTC. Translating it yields CASTELAGGRNEQFF.

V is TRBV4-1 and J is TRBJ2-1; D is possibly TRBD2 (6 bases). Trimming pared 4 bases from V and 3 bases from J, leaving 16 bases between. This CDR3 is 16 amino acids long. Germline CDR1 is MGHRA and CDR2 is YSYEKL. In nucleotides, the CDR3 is TGCGCCAGCAGCCCCCAAGGGCGGCGGGACTACAATGAGCAGTTCTTC. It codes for CASSPQGRRDYNEQFF.